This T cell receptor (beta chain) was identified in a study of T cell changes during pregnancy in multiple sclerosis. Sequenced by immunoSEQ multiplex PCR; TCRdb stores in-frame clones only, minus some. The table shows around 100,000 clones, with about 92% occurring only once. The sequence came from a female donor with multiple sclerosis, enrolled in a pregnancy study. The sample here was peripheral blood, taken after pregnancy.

The CDR3 spells CASQASGGVQETQYF. CDR3 sequence (DNA): TGTGCCAGCCAAGCTTCCGGGGGGGTACAAGAGACCCAGTACTTC. The rearrangement uses TRBV5-4 and TRBJ2-5; the match to TRBD2 covers 8 bases. The CDR3 consists of 15 residues. V shed 7 bases and J 2 bases; nucleotides not matched to a gene: 10. CDR1 is SGHNT and CDR2 is YYREEE in the germline V gene (reference sequence).